This T cell receptor beta chain was recovered during a study of shared clonotypes between healthy human individuals. This clone was recorded only once. Measured with immunoSEQ multiplex PCR; TCRdb has only the in-frame clones, and not every one. The sample has about 2.4 million clones, approximately 92% seen once. V was pared by 0 bases and J by 2 bases, with 6 bases of the junction left unmatched. The V gene's germline CDR1 is SGDLS and CDR2 YYNGEE. The CDR3 is made up of 16 amino acids. The TCR was taken from a young man in good health. V and J are TRBV9 and TRBJ1-2, with 8 bases aligning to TRBD1. Sample: naive CD4+ T cells sorted from blood. Documented subset: CD45RA+ positively selected. The CDR3: CASSVVSRGRNYGYTF. DNA for the CDR3: TGTGCCAGCAGCGTAGTCTCCAGGGGGCGCAACTATGGCTACACCTTC.